This T cell receptor beta chain was observed in a study of technical replicates of blood from a few donors. The germline V gene has CDR1 SGHNT and CDR2 YYREEE (reference sequence). This CDR3 is built from 16 residues. With 4 bases clipped from V and 9 bases from J, the junction kept 15 bases outside the gene matches. TCRdb's table, derived via immunoSEQ multiplex PCR, lists solely in-frame clones and lacks some. Here the sample spans approximately 70,000 clones, approximately 93% being singletons. This receptor was identified in a human donor in good health. Some clones in this sample may be carry-over from other donors' samples. What was sequenced was PBMCs. J is TRBJ1-5 and V is TRBV5-4, with 8 bases fitting TRBD1. The CDR3 nucleotides read TGTGCCAGCAGCCGAGGAGACACTACAGGGACAGGGCCCCAGCATTTT. Residues: CASSRGDTTGTGPQHF.